A single sample is the source of the 32 T cell receptor beta chains below, sequenced in a study of T cell repertoires in cytomegalovirus infection (dated by TCRdb to the late 2010s). Antigen specificity for these receptors is unknown. In light of the paper, this sample's treatment or condition label describes: in vitro stimulation with specific CMV peptide epitopes to enrich CMV-specific T cells. For sequencing, an Illumina HiSeq 1500 was employed. Using fastp at Q25 and MiXCR, TCRdb reprocessed the public reads and kept productive beta chains. Identical CDR3 protein sequences are pooled into one entry, listed with their most common genes and DNA. Within this sample are approximately 300,000 distinct CDR3 sequences, with about 28% of them counted one time only. 20% of the sample is taken by the ten largest. The input for sequencing was cultured PBMCs, taken from culture after CMV antigen stimulation. The receptor source for this set is a human donor in good health (CMV status not recorded). Some clones in this sample may be carry-over from other donors' samples.

Only a few counts were recorded for this clonotype. The chain links TRBV12-3 or TRBV12-4 to TRBJ1-1; TRBD1 aligns across 7 bases. J lost 0 bases, V lost 7 bases, and 11 bases had no gene match. The CDR3 has 16 amino acids. CDR3 in amino acids: CASTDRSGTMNTEAFF. The CDR3 coding sequence is TGTGCCAGCACGGACAGGAGTGGTACCATGAACACTGAAGCTTTCTTT.

This chain links TRBV18 with TRBJ1-1; 11 positions match TRBD1. Unmatched junction bases numbered 5, after V lost 1 base and J lost 7 bases. In germline, CDR1 is KGHSH, CDR2 LQKENI. This CDR3 has 15 amino acids. The chain's CDR3 is CASSPLSGQGGEAFF. The CDR3 DNA follows: TGTGCCAGCTCACCACTATCGGGACAGGGGGGTGAAGCTTTCTTT.

The chain uses TRBV4-1 and TRBJ2-6; D gene unclear. Per the germline V gene, CDR1 is MGHRA and CDR2 is YSYEKL. CDR3 length: 15 residues. With 1 base removed from V and 2 bases from J, the gap between germline ends came to 6 bases. CDR3 coding DNA: TGCGCCAGCAGCCAAGGGCCAGCTGGGGCCAACGTCCTGACTTTC. Translating it yields CASSQGPAGANVLTF.

The CDR3 DNA reads as TGTGCCAGCAGTTCGGGGGCCTTATCCAACAATGAGCAGTTCTTC. The encoded protein is CASSSGALSNNEQFF. The chain combines TRBV25-1 with TRBJ2-1; D may match TRBD1 or TRBD2 (6 bases each). Per germline, CDR1 MGHDK and CDR2 SYGVNS. The germline V and J ends were trimmed by 5 bases and 5 bases, with 16 bases remaining between them. The CDR3 spans 15 residues.

The chain has TRBV4-1 and TRBJ2-1; 8 positions match TRBD2. The length of the CDR3 is 16 residues. V lost 2 bases and J lost 8; bases outside the gene matches: 11. The germline CDR1 and CDR2 sequences are MGHRA and YSYEKL. CDR3 coding DNA: TGCGCCAGCAGCCAATCGGGACTAGAGAATGCCCATGAGCAGTTCTTC. It yields the protein CASSQSGLENAHEQFF.

This clonotype was observed a handful of times. CDR3 region: CASSLQGDYGYTF. CDR3 DNA: TGCGCCAGCAGCTTGCAGGGGGACTATGGCTACACCTTC. The chain combines TRBV5-1 with TRBJ1-2; 7 nucleotides match TRBD1. CDR1 is SGHRS and CDR2 is YFSETQ in the germline V gene. This CDR3 has 13 residues. V was clipped by 1 base and J by 3 bases; unmatched bases: 0.

The chain employs TRBV9 and TRBJ1-2, with TRBD1 matching over 7 bases. The CDR3 sequence is 15 residues long. J was trimmed by 8 bases and V by 0 bases; bases with no gene match: 10. Germline assignment: CDR1 SGDLS and CDR2 YYNGEE. CDR3: CASSVGNQGVEGYTF. For the CDR3, the DNA is TGTGCCAGCAGCGTAGGAAACCAGGGGGTAGAGGGCTACACCTTC. Full variable domain (remainder filled in from reference TRBV9 and TRBJ1-2): DSGVTQTPKHLITATGQRVTLRCSPRSGDLSVYWYQQSLDQGLQFLIQYYNGEERAKGNILERFSAQQFPDLHSELNLSSLELGDSALYFCASSVGNQGVEGYTFGSGTRLTVV.

The V and J genes are TRBV12-3 or TRBV12-4 and TRBJ2-1; D gene uncertain. The germline V and J ends were trimmed by 5 bases and 1 base, with 15 bases remaining between them. This CDR3 has 16 amino acids. CDR3 residues: CASSGKAEESYNEQFF. The CDR3 bases are TGTGCCAGCAGTGGAAAGGCAGAAGAGTCCTACAATGAGCAGTTCTTC.

The chain joins TRBV20-1 to TRBJ1-6; D call uncertain. CDR3 length: 19 residues. Per the germline V gene, CDR1 is DFQATT and CDR2 is SNEGSKA (reference sequence). Trimming removed 1 base from V and 3 bases from J, with 22 bases in between. CDR3 protein: CSARGSGPDRTYYNSPLHF. DNA of the CDR3: TGCAGTGCTAGAGGCTCCGGGCCAGACCGAACCTACTATAATTCACCCCTCCACTTT.

This clonotype occurred many times. This chain joins TRBV28 and TRBJ2-7, with 11 positions matching TRBD2. The CDR3 has 16 amino acids. Germline CDR1 is MDHEN and CDR2 is SYDVKM. Trimming removed 3 bases from V and 1 base from J; junction bases left unmatched: 5. The CDR3: CASSLGLAERSYEQYF. The CDR3, as DNA: TGTGCCAGCAGTTTGGGACTAGCGGAGAGATCCTACGAGCAGTACTTC.

J is TRBJ1-1 and V is TRBV28; no clear D gene. This CDR3 has 12 amino acids. CDR1 and CDR2 (germline): MDHEN, SYDVKM. V lost 6 bases and J 6 bases, leaving 11 bases between the germline ends. CDR3 in DNA: TGTGCCAGCAGCCACATGAGTGCTGAAGCTTTCTTT. Its translation is CASSHMSAEAFF.

The V gene is TRBV12-3 or TRBV12-4, the J gene TRBJ1-4; TRBD1 is a possible D gene (6 bases). Trimming removed 5 bases at V and 4 bases at J, with 14 bases between. The CDR3 is made up of 15 amino acids. The CDR3 region has the DNA TGTGCCAGCAGTCTGATAGGACAGTTTAATGAAAAACTGTTTTTT. Its protein product is CASSLIGQFNEKLFF.

The chain carries TRBV7-3 and TRBJ2-1; 8 nucleotides line up with TRBD2. Germline values: CDR1 SGHTA, CDR2 FQGTGA. The CDR3 is 15 residues long. V lost 5 bases, J lost 5 bases, and 8 bases stayed unmatched. CDR3 nucleotides: TGTGCCAGCAGCCCTTATAGCGGGACCCACAATGAGCAGTTCTTC. The encoded protein is CASSPYSGTHNEQFF.

In this sample, this clonotype turned up once. CDR3 DNA: TGTGCCAGCAGAGTGGCAGGGGCCAGCAATCAGCCCCAGCATTTT. It translates to CASRVAGASNQPQHF. The rearrangement joins TRBV28 to TRBJ1-5; possible D gene TRBD1, 6 bases. The CDR3 length is 15 residues. The germline gives CDR1 MDHEN, CDR2 SYDVKM. V dropped 6 bases and J dropped 1 base, with 13 bases sitting between them.

This clonotype turned up a few times. This chain links TRBV20-1 with TRBJ2-6, with no clear D. Deletions cut 1 base from V and 0 bases from J, with 10 bases between. CDR3 length: 16 amino acids. CDR1 DFQATT and CDR2 SNEGSKA come from the germline V gene (reference sequence). The CDR3 coding sequence is TGCAGTGCTAGAGCCCCGTGGGACTCTGGGGCCAACGTCCTGACTTTC. Its protein is CSARAPWDSGANVLTF.

This clonotype was observed a few times. This sequence joins TRBV28 and TRBJ1-1; D ambiguous. The CDR3 sequence is 17 residues long. V lost 5 bases to trimming and J lost 1 base, with 20 bases between them. Germline V gene data show CDR1 as MDHEN and CDR2 as SYDVKM. The CDR3 DNA follows: TGTGCCAGCAGTCATCGTACCCTAAGGGTCAGGAACACTGAAGCTTTCTTT. As protein: CASSHRTLRVRNTEAFF.

This sequence joins TRBV5-1 and TRBJ2-3; 9 bases align to TRBD1. The germline V gene has CDR1 SGHRS and CDR2 YFSETQ. V was clipped by 5 bases and J by 2 bases; unmatched bases: 6. The CDR3 loop spans 15 amino acids. CDR3 protein: CASRAGQGDTDTQYF. The CDR3 DNA sequence: TGCGCCAGCAGGGCGGGACAGGGAGACACAGATACGCAGTATTTT.

The chain links TRBV7-9 to TRBJ2-6; D is unclear. Trimming pared 5 bases from V and 4 bases from J, leaving 15 bases between. The CDR3 is 16 residues long. Germline assignment: CDR1 SEHNR and CDR2 FQNEAQ (reference sequence). This chain's CDR3 is CASSDSPVVGANVLTF. The CDR3 bases are TGTGCCAGCAGCGATTCCCCAGTTGTCGGGGCCAACGTCCTGACTTTC.

The chain has TRBV5-4 and TRBJ1-2; 10 bases are a match to TRBD1. Germline-derived CDR1 and CDR2 are SGHNT and YYREEE (reference sequence). The CDR3 sequence is 15 residues long. V gave up 3 bases and J gave up 3 bases; unmatched junction bases: 5. The CDR3 region has the DNA TGTGCCAGCAGCTCTCGGACAGGGGGGGACTATGGCTACACCTTC. Its translation is CASSSRTGGDYGYTF.

The rearrangement joins TRBV5-1 to TRBJ1-1, with 11 bases that match TRBD1. CDR1 and CDR2 (germline): SGHRS, YFSETQ. The V gene end was trimmed by 4 bases and the J gene end by 5 bases; junction bases not matched to a gene: 10. This CDR3 spans 16 amino acids. The CDR3 nucleotides are TGCGCCAGCAGCGATTGGGACAGGGGGATCGGGACTGAAGCTTTCTTT. It specifies CASSDWDRGIGTEAFF.

In its sample, this clonotype was seen many times. The DNA is omitted, as the CDR3 cannot be located on it reliably, and the CDR3 follows TCRdb's listing. The rearrangement joins TRBV7-6 to TRBJ2-5; no check of the table's D call, TRBD1, against the DNA was made. Germline V gene lookup returns CDR1 SGHVS and CDR2 FNYEAQ. The CDR3 region is 14 residues in length, termini included. This CDR3 is CASSFGPGQETQYF.

This clonotype was seen more than once but under ten times. The chain carries TRBV2 and TRBJ1-2; D remains unclear. CDR3 length: 14 amino acids. Germline CDR1 SNHLY, CDR2 FYNNEI. V was trimmed by 0 bases and J by 4 bases, leaving 9 bases between them. This CDR3 is CASSEAGFGYGYTF. The DNA for the CDR3 is TGTGCCAGCAGTGAAGCAGGGTTTGGCTATGGCTACACCTTC.

This clonotype has just a few counts. The chain has TRBV3-1 and TRBJ2-1; TRBD2 aligns across 10 bases. V shed 0 bases, J shed 9 bases, and the junction held 14 bases outside the gene matches. This CDR3 contains 18 residues. From germline, CDR1 is LGHDT and CDR2 YNNKEL (reference sequence). The CDR3 DNA follows: TGTGCCAGCAGCCAAGAGCGGCGGATTAGCGGGAGGCAGGGTGAGCAGTTCTTC. Residues: CASSQERRISGRQGEQFF.

The chain is built from TRBV7-8 and TRBJ1-5; 7 bases fit TRBD1. The CDR3 contains 13 residues. The ends lost 4 bases at V and 10 bases at J; junction bases unmatched: 7. In germline, CDR1 is SGHVS, CDR2 FQNEAQ. CDR3 DNA: TGTGCCAGCAGCTCAGGGGGTCCCAAACCCCAGCATTTT. It encodes CASSSGGPKPQHF.

This chain uses TRBV2 with TRBJ1-2; D may be TRBD1 (5 bases). The CDR3 length is 14 residues. V gave up 6 bases and J gave up 1 base, with 12 bases separating them. The germline CDR1 and CDR2 sequences are SNHLY and FYNNEI. The CDR3 bases are TGTGCCAGCAGCTCTGACAGTCTTAACTATGGCTACACCTTC. Its translation: CASSSDSLNYGYTF. Full variable domain (missing parts from reference TRBV2 and TRBJ1-2): EPEVTQTPSHQVTQMGQEVILRCVPISNHLYFYWYRQILGQKVEFLVSFYNNEISEKSEIFDDQFSVERPDGSNFTLKIRSTKLEDSAMYFCASSSDSLNYGYTFGSGTRLTVV.

In this sample, this clonotype turned up a few times. CDR3 coding DNA: TGTGCCAGCAGCTTAGTACAGGGAATCTACAATGAGCAGTTCTTC. Translating it yields CASSLVQGIYNEQFF. The chain has TRBV7-6 and TRBJ2-1, with TRBD1 as a possible D gene (6 bases). Trimming pared 1 base from V and 3 bases from J, leaving 10 bases between. The CDR3 length is 15 residues. Germline V lookup: CDR1 SGHVS, CDR2 FNYEAQ.

J is TRBJ2-1 and V is TRBV19, with D perhaps TRBD1 (6 bases). CDR3 size: 15 residues. The V gene's germline CDR1 is LNHDA and CDR2 SQIVND (reference sequence). Trimming pared 7 bases from V and 4 bases from J, leaving 17 bases between. The CDR3, as DNA: TGTGCCAGTAACATACAGGGTAGGCATTACAATGAGCAGTTCTTC. This sequence encodes CASNIQGRHYNEQFF. Full variable domain (outside the CDR3, taken from reference TRBV19 and TRBJ2-1): DGGITQSPKYLFRKEGQNVTLSCEQNLNHDAMYWYRQDPGQGLRLIYYSQIVNDFQKGDIAEGYSVSREKKESFPLTVTSAQKNPTAFYLCASNIQGRHYNEQFFGPGTRLTVL.

The chain carries TRBV27 and TRBJ2-1; TRBD1 aligns across 9 bases. V dropped 0 bases and J dropped 5; count of bases not matched to a gene: 8. The germline gives CDR1 MNHEY, CDR2 SMNVEV (reference sequence). This CDR3 is 17 amino acids long. The CDR3 sequence is CASSLSSPGTGNNEQFF. CDR3 bases: TGTGCCAGCAGTTTATCCTCCCCCGGGACAGGGAACAATGAGCAGTTCTTC.

The V and J genes are TRBV7-2 and TRBJ2-7; 9 bases are shared with TRBD2. The V gene's germline CDR1 is SGHTA and CDR2 FQGNSA. This CDR3 region has 16 residues. The junction had 10 bases not matched to a gene; V was cut back by 5 bases and J by 2 bases. As DNA, the CDR3 is TGTGCCAGCAGCCCGTATAGGGCTAGCGGGACCTACGAGCAGTACTTC. It encodes CASSPYRASGTYEQYF. Drawing the rest from reference TRBV7-2 and TRBJ2-7, the complete variable domain is GAGVSQSPSNKVTEKGKDVELRCDPISGHTALYWYRQSLGQGLEFLIYFQGNSAPDKSGLPSDRFSAERTGGSVSTLTIQRTQQEDSAVYLCASSPYRASGTYEQYFGPGTRLTVT.

This clonotype was counted between two and nine times. V usage is TRBV20-1 and J usage is TRBJ2-5, with unresolved D. The V end lost 3 bases, the J end lost 11 bases, and 13 bases lay between the germline ends. The CDR3 contains 11 residues. Germline CDR1 DFQATT, CDR2 SNEGSKA (reference sequence). The CDR3 region is CSASLGPDQYF. In DNA, the CDR3 is TGCAGTGCTAGTCTCGGGCCAGATCAGTACTTC.

This chain uses TRBV7-4 with TRBJ1-2; unclear D gene. V dropped 5 bases and J dropped 9 bases, with 16 bases sitting between them. CDR3 length: 13 residues. Germline V lookup: CDR1 SGHVT, CDR2 SQSDAQ. The CDR3 DNA follows: TGTGCCAGCAGCCCTCCGGGTCCATATAGCTACACCTTC. Amino acid sequence: CASSPPGPYSYTF. The full variable domain, in which reference TRBV7-4 and TRBJ1-2 provide the parts outside the CDR3, is GAGVSQSPRYKVAKRGRDVALRCDSISGHVTLYWYRQTLGQGSEVLTYSQSDAQRDKSGRPSGRFSAERPERSVSTLKIQRTEQGDSAVYLCASSPPGPYSYTFGSGTRLTVV.

The chain carries TRBV6-1 and TRBJ1-2; D is perhaps TRBD1 (6 bases). V was shortened by 5 bases and J by 4 bases, with 20 bases between the two germline ends. The CDR3 loop spans 16 amino acids. In germline, CDR1 is MNHNS, CDR2 SASEGT. The CDR3 spells CASSTVGGHPSYGYTF. The CDR3 DNA follows: TGTGCCAGCAGTACGGTAGGGGGACACCCTTCCTATGGCTACACCTTC.